Listed below are T cell receptor beta chains from one sample, sequenced in a study of T cells in Graves' hyperthyroidism and ophthalmopathy. TCRdb independently ran MiXCR on the multiplex PCR reads; one entry per CDR3 protein. The table lists approximately 600,000 distinct CDR3 sequences, more than 13% of them singletons. Sequenced input: blood. Every receptor here comes from a woman under 30 with Graves' ophthalmopathy. CDR3s include the opening cysteine and the closing phenylalanine or tryptophan. The order of the fields is J gene, clone size, CDR3 length, V gene, D gene, CDR3 protein, CDR3 DNA. D genes are given only for firm matches. Only some rows state a clone size, as once, few, many or a class for expanded clones.

TRBJ2-1	-	14	TRBV15	-	CATSRGGSSGEQFF	TGTGCCACCAGCAGAGGAGGGAGCTCTGGTGAGCAGTTCTTC
TRBJ2-7	few	14	TRBV3-1	-	CASSHGNRPYEQYF	TGTGCCAGCAGCCACGGAAACAGACCCTACGAGCAGTACTTC
TRBJ1-4	many	15	TRBV3-1	-	CASSQVRGRGEKLFF	TGTGCCAGCAGCCAAGTGCGAGGGCGGGGGGAAAAACTGTTTTTT
TRBJ2-7	few	14	TRBV19	-	CASSIGGSGYEQYF	TGTGCCAGTAGTATCGGCGGATCGGGCTACGAGCAGTACTTC
TRBJ2-2	many	15	TRBV24-1	-	CATRVGNTNTGELFF	TGTGCCACCAGGGTAGGCAACACGAACACCGGGGAGCTGTTTTTT
TRBJ2-7	many	12	TRBV30	-	CAWSRDSYEQYF	TGTGCCTGGAGTAGGGACTCCTACGAGCAGTACTTC
TRBJ1-6	many	16	TRBV6-1	TRBD1	CASSLTPTGLDSPLHF	TGTGCCAGCAGTTTGACCCCGACAGGGTTGGATTCACCCCTCCACTTT
TRBJ2-7	-	14	TRBV29-1	TRBD2	CSVDGWEGHYEQYF	TGCAGCGTTGACGGGTGGGAGGGCCACTACGAGCAGTACTTC
TRBJ2-4	-	17	TRBV12-3/TRBV12-4	TRBD1	CASTPGQGPRLWNIQYF	TGTGCCAGCACCCCGGGACAGGGGCCGAGACTATGGAACATTCAGTACTTC
TRBJ2-3	-	11	TRBV20-1	-	CSAPNADTQYF	TGCAGTGCTCCCAACGCGGATACGCAGTATTTT
TRBJ2-7	few	15	TRBV14	-	CASSQDEGPPYEQYF	TGTGCCAGCAGCCAAGATGAAGGGCCCCCCTACGAGCAGTACTTC
TRBJ1-3	-	15	TRBV7-9	-	CASSQETATGNTIYF	TGCGCCAGCAGCCAAGAAACGGCAACTGGAAACACCATATATTTT
TRBJ1-6	few	13	TRBV19	-	CASTLTGDSPLHF	TGTGCCAGTACCTTGACCGGGGATTCACCCCTCCACTTT
TRBJ2-7	many	17	TRBV28	TRBD2	CASSLLGGREASYEQYF	TGTGCCAGCAGTTTATTAGGGGGGCGGGAGGCCTCCTACGAGCAGTACTTC
TRBJ2-2	-	12	TRBV14	-	CASSQGTEGLFF	TGTGCCAGCAGCCAAGGAACGGAGGGGCTGTTTTTT
TRBJ2-2	-	19	TRBV9	TRBD2	CASSLDGGLAEPNTGELFF	TGTGCCAGCAGCTTAGACGGGGGACTAGCGGAACCGAACACCGGGGAGCTGTTTTTT
TRBJ1-5	many	16	TRBV27	TRBD1	CASSPRQGLSNQPQHF	TGTGCCAGCAGTCCCCGACAGGGCCTTAGCAATCAGCCCCAGCATTTT
TRBJ2-1	many	15	TRBV29-1	TRBD2	CSVTLAASSYNEQFF	TGCAGCGTGACACTAGCGGCTAGCTCCTACAATGAGCAGTTCTTC
TRBJ2-1	many	15	TRBV20-1	TRBD2	CSASQREVAYNEQFF	TGCAGTGCCTCGCAGCGGGAGGTGGCCTACAATGAGCAGTTCTTC
TRBJ2-7	many	15	TRBV3-1	TRBD1	CASSWPGQGAYEQYF	TGTGCCAGCAGCTGGCCGGGACAGGGGGCCTACGAGCAGTACTTC
TRBJ2-1	many	15	TRBV20-1	-	CSASEGWESMGEQFF	TGCAGTGCTAGTGAGGGGTGGGAGTCGATGGGGGAGCAGTTCTTC
TRBJ1-5	-	14	TRBV19	TRBD1	CASSILGQGQPQHF	TGTGCCAGTAGTATACTAGGACAGGGCCAGCCCCAGCATTTT
TRBJ2-7	many	13	TRBV7-2	-	CATSSLDSYEQYF	TGTGCCACCTCAAGTTTAGATTCCTACGAGCAGTACTTC
TRBJ2-1	many	17	TRBV7-9	TRBD1	CASSSTGPGQGRDEQFF	TGTGCCAGCAGCTCCACTGGACCGGGACAGGGGAGGGATGAGCAGTTCTTC
TRBJ2-2	-	16	TRBV2	-	CASSEQGEVDTGELFF	TGTGCCAGCAGTGAACAGGGTGAAGTGGACACCGGGGAGCTGTTTTTT
TRBJ2-2	-	16	TRBV12-3/TRBV12-4	-	CASSLLMRQNTGELFF	TGTGCCAGCAGTTTATTAATGCGCCAGAACACCGGGGAGCTGTTTTTT
TRBJ2-7	-	17	TRBV7-2	TRBD2	CASSQRNGGLAGPEQYF	TGTGCCAGCAGCCAGCGGAACGGGGGACTAGCGGGACCCGAGCAGTACTTC
TRBJ1-6	few	17	TRBV7-2	-	CASRWDGRSSYNSPLHF	TGTGCCAGCAGGTGGGACGGCAGGAGCTCCTATAATTCACCCCTCCACTTT
TRBJ1-1	many	13	TRBV28	TRBD1	CASTPRGQGIAFF	TGTGCCAGCACTCCCAGGGGACAGGGTATCGCTTTCTTT
TRBJ2-1	many	13	TRBV18	-	CASSFDRQNEQFF	TGTGCCAGCTCATTCGACAGGCAGAATGAGCAGTTCTTC
TRBJ2-1	-	14	TRBV19	-	CASRITSLAVEQFF	TGTGCCAGTAGGATTACCAGCCTAGCTGTGGAGCAGTTCTTC
TRBJ2-2	few	14	TRBV7-9	-	CASSFQGSTGELFF	TGTGCCAGCAGCTTCCAGGGGAGCACCGGGGAGCTGTTTTTT
TRBJ1-1	-	19	TRBV6-5	TRBD1	CASSYISGTGGDLNTEAFF	TGTGCCAGCAGTTATATCTCGGGGACAGGGGGCGACTTGAACACTGAAGCTTTCTTT
TRBJ2-1	-	14	TRBV19	TRBD2	CASVAGSSYNEQFF	TGTGCCAGTGTAGCGGGGAGCTCCTACAATGAGCAGTTCTTC